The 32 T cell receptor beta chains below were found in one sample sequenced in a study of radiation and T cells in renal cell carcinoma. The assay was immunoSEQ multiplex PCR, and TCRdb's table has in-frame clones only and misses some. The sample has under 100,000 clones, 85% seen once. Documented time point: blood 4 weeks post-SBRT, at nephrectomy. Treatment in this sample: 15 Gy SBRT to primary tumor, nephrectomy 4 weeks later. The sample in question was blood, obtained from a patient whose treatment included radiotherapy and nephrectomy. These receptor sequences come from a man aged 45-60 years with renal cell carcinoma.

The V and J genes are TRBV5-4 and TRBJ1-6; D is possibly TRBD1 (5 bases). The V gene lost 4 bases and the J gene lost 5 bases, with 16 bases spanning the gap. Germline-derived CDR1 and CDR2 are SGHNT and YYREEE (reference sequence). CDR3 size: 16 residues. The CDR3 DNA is TGTGCCAGCAGCGGAGGGGTACAACCTGATAATTCACCCCTCCACTTT. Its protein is CASSGGVQPDNSPLHF.

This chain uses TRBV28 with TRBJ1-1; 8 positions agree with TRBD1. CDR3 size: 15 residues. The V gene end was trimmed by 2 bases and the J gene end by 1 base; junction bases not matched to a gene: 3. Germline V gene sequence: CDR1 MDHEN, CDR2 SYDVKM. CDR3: CASSLEQGGNTEAFF. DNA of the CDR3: TGTGCCAGCAGTTTAGAACAGGGGGGGAACACTGAAGCTTTCTTT.

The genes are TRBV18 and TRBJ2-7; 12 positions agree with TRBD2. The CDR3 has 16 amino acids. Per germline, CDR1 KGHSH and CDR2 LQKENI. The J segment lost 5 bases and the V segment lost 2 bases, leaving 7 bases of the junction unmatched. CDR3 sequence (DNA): TGTGCCAGCTCACCAGATCTAGCGGGAGGGGTACACGAGCAGTACTTC. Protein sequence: CASSPDLAGGVHEQYF.

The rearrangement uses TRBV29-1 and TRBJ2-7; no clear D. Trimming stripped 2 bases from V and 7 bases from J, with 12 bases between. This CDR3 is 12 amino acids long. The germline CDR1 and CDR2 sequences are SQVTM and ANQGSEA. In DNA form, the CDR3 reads TGCAGCGTTGAATTGGAAAACGGGGAGCAGTACTTC. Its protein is CSVELENGEQYF.

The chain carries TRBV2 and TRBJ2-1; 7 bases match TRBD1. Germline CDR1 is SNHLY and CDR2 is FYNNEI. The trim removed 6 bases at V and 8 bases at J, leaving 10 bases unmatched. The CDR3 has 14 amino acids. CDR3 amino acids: CASRSDRAIDEQFF. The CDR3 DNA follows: TGTGCCAGCAGATCAGACAGGGCGATTGATGAGCAGTTCTTC.

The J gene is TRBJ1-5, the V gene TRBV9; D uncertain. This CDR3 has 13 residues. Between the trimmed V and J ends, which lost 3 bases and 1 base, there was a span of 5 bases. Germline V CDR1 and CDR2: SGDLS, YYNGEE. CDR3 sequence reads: CASSGRSNQPQHF. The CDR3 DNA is TGTGCCAGCAGCGGGCGGAGCAATCAGCCCCAGCATTTT.

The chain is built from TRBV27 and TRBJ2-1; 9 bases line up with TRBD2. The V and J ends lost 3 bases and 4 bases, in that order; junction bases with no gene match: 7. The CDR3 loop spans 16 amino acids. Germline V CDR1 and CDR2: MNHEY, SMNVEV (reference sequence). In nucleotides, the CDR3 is TGTGCCAGCAGTTTTTCATGGCGGGGGGGGTACAATGAGCAGTTCTTC. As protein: CASSFSWRGGYNEQFF.

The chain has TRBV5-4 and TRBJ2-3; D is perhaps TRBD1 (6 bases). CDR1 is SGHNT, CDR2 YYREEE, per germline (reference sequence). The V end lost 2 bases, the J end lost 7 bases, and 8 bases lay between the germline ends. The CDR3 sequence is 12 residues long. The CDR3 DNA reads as TGTGCCAGCAGCTTAGGGGGATATACGCAGTATTTT. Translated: CASSLGGYTQYF.

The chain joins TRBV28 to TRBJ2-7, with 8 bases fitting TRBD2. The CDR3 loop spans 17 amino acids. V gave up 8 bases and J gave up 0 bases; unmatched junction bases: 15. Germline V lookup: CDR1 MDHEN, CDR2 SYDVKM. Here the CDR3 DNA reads TGTGCCAGCGGAACCGGGGTAGCGGGATGGGGCTCCTACGAGCAGTACTTC. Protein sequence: CASGTGVAGWGSYEQYF.

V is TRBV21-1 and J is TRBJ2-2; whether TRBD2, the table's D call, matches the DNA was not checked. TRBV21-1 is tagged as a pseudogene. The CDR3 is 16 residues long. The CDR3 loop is CASSKERRPNTGELFF. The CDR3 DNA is TGTGCCAGCAGCAAAGAGCGGAGACCGAACACCGGGGAGCTGTTTTTT.

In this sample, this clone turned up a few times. This CDR3 reads CASRKGYGYTF. CDR3 coding DNA: TGTGCCAGCAGGAAGGGCTATGGCTACACCTTC. The V gene is TRBV2, the J gene TRBJ1-2; D is uncertain. Trimming pared 6 bases from V and 4 bases from J, leaving 6 bases between. The V gene's germline CDR1 is SNHLY and CDR2 FYNNEI. The CDR3 is 11 amino acids.

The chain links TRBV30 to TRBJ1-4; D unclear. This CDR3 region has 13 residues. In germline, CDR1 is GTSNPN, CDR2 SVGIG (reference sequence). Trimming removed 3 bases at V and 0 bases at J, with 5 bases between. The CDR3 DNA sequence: TGTGCCTGGAGCACAGCAACTAATGAAAAACTGTTTTTT. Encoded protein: CAWSTATNEKLFF.

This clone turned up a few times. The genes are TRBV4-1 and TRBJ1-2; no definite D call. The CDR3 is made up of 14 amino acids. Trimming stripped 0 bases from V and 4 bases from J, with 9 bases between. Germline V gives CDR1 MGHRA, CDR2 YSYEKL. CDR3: CASSQDVLTYGYTF. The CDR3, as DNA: TGCGCCAGCAGCCAAGACGTCCTAACCTATGGCTACACCTTC.

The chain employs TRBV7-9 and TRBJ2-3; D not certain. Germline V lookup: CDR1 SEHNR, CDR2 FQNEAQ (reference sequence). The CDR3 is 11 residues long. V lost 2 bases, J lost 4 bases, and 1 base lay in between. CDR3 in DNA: TGTGCCAGCAGCTTATCAGATACGCAGTATTTT. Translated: CASSLSDTQYF.

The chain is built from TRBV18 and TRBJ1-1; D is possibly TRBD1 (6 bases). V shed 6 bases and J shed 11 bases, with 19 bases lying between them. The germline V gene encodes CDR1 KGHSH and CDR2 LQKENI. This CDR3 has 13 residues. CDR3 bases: TGTGCCAGCTCGGAAGGACAGCATGAAGGGGCTTTCTTT. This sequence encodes CASSEGQHEGAFF.

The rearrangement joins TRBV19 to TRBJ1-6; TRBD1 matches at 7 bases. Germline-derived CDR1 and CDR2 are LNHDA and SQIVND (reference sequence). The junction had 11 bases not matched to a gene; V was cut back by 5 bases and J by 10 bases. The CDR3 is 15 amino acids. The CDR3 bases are TGTGCCAGTAGTTTACAGGGGATAAGACTCTCACCCCTCCACTTT. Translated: CASSLQGIRLSPLHF.

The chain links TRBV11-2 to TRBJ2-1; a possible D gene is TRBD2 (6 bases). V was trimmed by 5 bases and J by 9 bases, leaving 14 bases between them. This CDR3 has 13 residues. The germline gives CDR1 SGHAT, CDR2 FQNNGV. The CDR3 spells CASSRGLGGEQFF. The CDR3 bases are TGTGCCAGCAGCCGGGGACTTGGGGGTGAGCAGTTCTTC.

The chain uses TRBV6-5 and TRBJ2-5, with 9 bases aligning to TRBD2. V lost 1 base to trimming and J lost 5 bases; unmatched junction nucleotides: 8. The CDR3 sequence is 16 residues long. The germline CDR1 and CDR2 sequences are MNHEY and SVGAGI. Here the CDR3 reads CASSYWGGGAAETQYF. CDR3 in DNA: TGTGCCAGCAGTTACTGGGGCGGGGGGGCCGCGGAGACCCAGTACTTC.

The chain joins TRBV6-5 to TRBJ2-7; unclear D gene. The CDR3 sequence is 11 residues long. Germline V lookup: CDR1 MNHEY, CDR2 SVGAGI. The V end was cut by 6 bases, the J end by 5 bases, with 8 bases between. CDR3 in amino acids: CASRRLDEQYF. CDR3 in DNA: TGTGCCAGCAGACGGTTGGACGAGCAGTACTTC.

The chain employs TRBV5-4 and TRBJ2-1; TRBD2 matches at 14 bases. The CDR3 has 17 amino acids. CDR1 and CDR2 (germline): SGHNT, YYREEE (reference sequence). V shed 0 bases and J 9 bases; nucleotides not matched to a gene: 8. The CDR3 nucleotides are TGTGCCAGCAGCTTGGGGGGACTAGCGGGAGTTAGTAGTGAGCAGTTCTTC. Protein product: CASSLGGLAGVSSEQFF.

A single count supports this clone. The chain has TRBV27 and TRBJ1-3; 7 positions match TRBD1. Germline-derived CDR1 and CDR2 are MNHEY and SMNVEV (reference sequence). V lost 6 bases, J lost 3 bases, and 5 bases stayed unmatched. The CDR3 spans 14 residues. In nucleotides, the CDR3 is TGTGCCAGCAGCCTGACAGGGCTTGGAAACACCATATATTTT. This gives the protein CASSLTGLGNTIYF.

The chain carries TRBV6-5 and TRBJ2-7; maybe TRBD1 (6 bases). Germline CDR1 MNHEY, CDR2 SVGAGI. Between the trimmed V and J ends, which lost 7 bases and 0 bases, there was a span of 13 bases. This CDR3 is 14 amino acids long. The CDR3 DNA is TGTGCCAGCAAGAACCGGGACAACTCCTACGAGCAGTACTTC. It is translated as CASKNRDNSYEQYF.

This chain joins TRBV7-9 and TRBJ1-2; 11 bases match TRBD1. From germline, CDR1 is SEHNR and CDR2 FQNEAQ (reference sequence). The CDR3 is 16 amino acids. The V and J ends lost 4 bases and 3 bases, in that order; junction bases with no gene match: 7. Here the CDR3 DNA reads TGTGCCAGCAGCTCCGGACAGGGGGCGGGGGACTATGGCTACACCTTC. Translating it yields CASSSGQGAGDYGYTF.

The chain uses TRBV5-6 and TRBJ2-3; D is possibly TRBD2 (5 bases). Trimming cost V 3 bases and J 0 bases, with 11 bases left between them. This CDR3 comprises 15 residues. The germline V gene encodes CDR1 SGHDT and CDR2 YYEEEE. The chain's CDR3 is CASSSVASSTDTQYF. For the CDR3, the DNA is TGTGCCAGCAGCTCCGTAGCGTCTAGCACAGATACGCAGTATTTT.

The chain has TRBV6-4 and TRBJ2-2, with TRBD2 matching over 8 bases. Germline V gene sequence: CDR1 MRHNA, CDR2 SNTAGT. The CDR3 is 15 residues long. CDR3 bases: TGTGTCGTTTGCGGGGGGCCGGCAACCGCCGGGGAGCTGTTTTTT. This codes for CVVCGGPATAGELFF.

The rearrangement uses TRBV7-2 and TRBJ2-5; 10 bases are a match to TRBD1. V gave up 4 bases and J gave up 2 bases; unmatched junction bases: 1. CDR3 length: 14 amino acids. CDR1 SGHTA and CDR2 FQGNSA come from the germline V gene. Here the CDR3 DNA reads TGTGCCAGCAGCTCGGACAGGGGGCAAGAGACCCAGTACTTC. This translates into CASSSDRGQETQYF.

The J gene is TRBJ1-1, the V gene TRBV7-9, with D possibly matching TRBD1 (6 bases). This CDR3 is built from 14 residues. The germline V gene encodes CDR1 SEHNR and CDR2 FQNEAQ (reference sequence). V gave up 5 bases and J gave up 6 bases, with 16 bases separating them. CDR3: CASSPGGGGAEAFF. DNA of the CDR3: TGTGCCAGCAGCCCCGGCGGGGGGGGCGCTGAAGCTTTCTTT.

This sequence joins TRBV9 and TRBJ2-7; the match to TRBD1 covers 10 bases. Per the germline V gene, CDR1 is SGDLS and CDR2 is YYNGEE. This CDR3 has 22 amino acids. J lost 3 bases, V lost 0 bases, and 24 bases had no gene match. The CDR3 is CASSVGVTTGTGVSDGGYEQYF. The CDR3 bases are TGTGCCAGCAGCGTAGGAGTGACAACCGGGACAGGGGTCTCCGATGGAGGCTACGAGCAGTACTTC.

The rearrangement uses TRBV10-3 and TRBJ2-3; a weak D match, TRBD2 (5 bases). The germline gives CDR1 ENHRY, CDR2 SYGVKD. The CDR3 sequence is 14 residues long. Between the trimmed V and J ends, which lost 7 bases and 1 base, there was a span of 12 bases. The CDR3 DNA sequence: TGTGCCATCAAACGGGATCCCCGCACAGATACGCAGTATTTT. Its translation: CAIKRDPRTDTQYF.

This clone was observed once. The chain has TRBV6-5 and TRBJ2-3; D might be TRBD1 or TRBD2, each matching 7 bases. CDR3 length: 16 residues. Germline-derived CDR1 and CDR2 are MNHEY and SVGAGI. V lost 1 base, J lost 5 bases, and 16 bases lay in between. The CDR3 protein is CASSYFSRGGGDTQYF. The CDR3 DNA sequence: TGTGCCAGCAGTTACTTCTCCAGGGGGGGCGGAGATACGCAGTATTTT.

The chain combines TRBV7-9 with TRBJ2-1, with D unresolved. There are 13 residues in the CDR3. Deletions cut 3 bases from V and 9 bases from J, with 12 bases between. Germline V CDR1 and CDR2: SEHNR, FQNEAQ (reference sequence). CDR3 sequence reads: CASSFTTPGEQFF. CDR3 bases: TGTGCCAGCAGCTTTACGACCCCCGGTGAGCAGTTCTTC.

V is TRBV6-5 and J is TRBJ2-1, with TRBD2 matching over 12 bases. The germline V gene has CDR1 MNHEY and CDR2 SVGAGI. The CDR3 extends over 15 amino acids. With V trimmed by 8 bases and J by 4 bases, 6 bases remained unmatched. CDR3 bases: TGTGCCAGCTCTAGCGGGGGGGCCCCATACAATGAGCAGTTCTTC. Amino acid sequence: CASSSGGAPYNEQFF.